A single sample gave rise to the 9 T cell receptor beta chains below, sequenced in a study of blood T cell repertoires in COVID-19. TCRdb's copy holds only in-frame clones and misses some; the assay was immunoSEQ multiplex PCR. In the table there are roughly 58,000 clones, around 76% of which are singletons. The sequenced sample consisted of peripheral blood. These receptors were obtained from a man in his forties or fifties with active or convalescent COVID-19.

As regards this clone: Sequence at one end of the junction differs from germline and may be a read error. The chain combines TRBV7-7 with TRBJ2-3; the D gene is possibly TRBD2 (5 bases). The CDR3 contains 16 residues. CDR1 and CDR2 (germline): SSHAT, FNYEAQ (reference sequence). The chain's CDR3 is CASSPELLRGTDTQYF. The CDR3 region has the DNA TGTGCTAGCAGCCCCGAGTTGTTGAGGGGCACAGATACGCAGTATTTT.

This rearrangement joins TRBV19 to TRBJ2-5; 8 nucleotides match TRBD1. This CDR3 contains 13 residues. Looked up from germline, CDR1 is LNHDA and CDR2 is SQIVND (reference sequence). Trimming cost V 5 bases and J 7 bases; bases outside gene matches: 6. CDR3 region: CASSLGTGGTQYF. CDR3 coding DNA: TGTGCCAGTAGTCTCGGGACAGGCGGGACCCAGTACTTC. Filled out from reference TRBV19 and TRBJ2-5, the complete variable domain reads DGGITQSPKYLFRKEGQNVTLSCEQNLNHDAMYWYRQDPGQGLRLIYYSQIVNDFQKGDIAEGYSVSREKKESFPLTVTSAQKNPTAFYLCASSLGTGGTQYFGPGTRLLVL.

The V gene is TRBV30, the J gene TRBJ2-7; D may be TRBD1 (5 bases). Germline assignment: CDR1 GTSNPN and CDR2 SVGIG (reference sequence). V gave up 4 bases and J gave up 2 bases, with 15 bases separating them. This CDR3 contains 14 residues. CDR3 nucleotide sequence: TGTGCCTGGACCAGACAGCCCGGGCCCTACGAGCAGTACTTC. Protein sequence: CAWTRQPGPYEQYF.

This clone was seen once. The chain uses TRBV7-3 and TRBJ2-6, with D hard to call. V was pared by 5 bases and J by 0 bases, with 11 bases between. Germline V lookup: CDR1 SGHTA, CDR2 FQGTGA. The CDR3 is 16 residues long. The CDR3 sequence is CASSRTPFSGANVLTF. In DNA, the CDR3 is TGTGCCAGCAGCCGTACACCGTTCTCTGGGGCCAACGTCCTGACTTTC.

This clone has only a few counts. J is TRBJ1-2 and V is TRBV28; perhaps TRBD1 as D (5 bases). This CDR3 contains 15 residues. V lost 2 bases to trimming and J lost 7 bases, with 17 bases between them. The germline gives CDR1 MDHEN, CDR2 SYDVKM. CDR3 protein: CASSLAGTGRGGYTF. The CDR3 DNA reads TGTGCCAGCAGTTTAGCCGGGACGGGGCGGGGTGGCTACACCTTC.

The chain recombines TRBV2 with TRBJ2-7, with D possibly TRBD2 on 6 matching bases. This CDR3 has 14 amino acids. Trimming removed 8 bases from V and 3 bases from J, with 17 bases in between. CDR1 is SNHLY, CDR2 FYNNEI, per germline. The CDR3 region is CASGTGALFYEQYF. The CDR3 coding sequence is TGTGCCAGCGGAACGGGAGCCCTTTTCTACGAGCAGTACTTC.

The chain links TRBV5-1 to TRBJ1-1; tentatively, D is TRBD1 (5 bases). The CDR3 runs to 13 residues. Germline CDR1 and CDR2: SGHRS and YFSETQ. The germline V and J ends were trimmed by 2 bases and 3 bases, with 8 bases remaining between them. CDR3 coding DNA: TGCGCCAGCAGCTTTTCACAGGACACTGAAGCTTTCTTT. It yields the protein CASSFSQDTEAFF.

The chain recombines TRBV6-5 with TRBJ1-5; TRBD1 might be the D (6 bases). V was clipped by 5 bases and J by 0 bases, with 8 bases between them. The CDR3 runs to 14 residues. Germline V CDR1 and CDR2: MNHEY, SVGAGI. CDR3 nucleotides: TGTGCCAGCAGTAGGGACACTAGCAATCAGCCCCAGCATTTT. Translated: CASSRDTSNQPQHF.

The chain couples TRBV7-2 to TRBJ1-5, with TRBD1 as a possible D gene (5 bases). Deletions cut 3 bases from V and 5 bases from J, with 14 bases between. This CDR3 has 15 residues. Germline CDR1 and CDR2: SGHTA and FQGNSA. CDR3 amino acids: CASSLFWGGDQPQHF. DNA for the CDR3: TGTGCCAGCAGCTTGTTTTGGGGGGGTGATCAGCCCCAGCATTTT.